This T cell receptor beta chain derives from a study of blood T cell repertoires in COVID-19. In the study overall: Samples came from the United States, Italy and Spain, spanning acute and convalescent COVID-19. T cells, B-cell-depleted T cells, or PBMCs supplied cDNA or gDNA.

Per the study methods: It was from reference gene primer amplification that nucleated cell counts were estimated. Sequencing was performed with immunoSEQ multiplex PCR; in TCRdb, only in-frame clones are kept and a portion is missing. V and J calls and clone size are as listed in that table; D and trimming were resolved from the DNA. The sample has over 100,000 clones, more than 75% seen once. Germline CDR1 MNHNS, CDR2 SASEGT. The CDR3 totals 17 residues. Trimming stripped 2 bases from V and 3 bases from J, with 17 bases between. This TCR was sampled from a man in his forties or fifties with acute or convalescent COVID-19. This rearrangement joins TRBV6-1 to TRBJ2-4, with a possible D match to TRBD1 (5 bases). Sequenced: peripheral blood. CDR3 amino acids: CASSERGPGLGKNIQYF. The CDR3 nucleotides are TGTGCCAGCAGTGAAAGGGGTCCAGGGCTGGGCAAAAACATTCAGTACTTC.